These 20 T cell receptor beta chains came from one sample sequenced in a study of CXCR3-negative and CXCR3-positive naive CD8 T cells. Antigens for these TCRs are unknown. Libraries were UMI-labeled 5' RACE TRB cDNA. TCRdb re-called the 5' RACE reads and gives one entry per CDR3 protein, without DNA. Its table records 130,000 to 150,000 distinct CDR3 sequences. General observations from the study: CXCR3-positive naive cells had TRB CDR3s that were more hydrophobic than CXCR3-negative naive cells had.

The specimen sequenced was naive CXCR3+ CD8+ T cells from blood. Subset here: CD45RO-CCR7+CD27+CD95- naive CD8+ T cells expressing CXCR3 (TNR3+). These receptors were collected from a human donor in good health. Some clones in this sample may be carry-over from other donors' samples.

The CDR3 loop is CAISPGGQNTEAFF. The chain joins TRBV10-3 to TRBJ1-1. CDR1 and CDR2 (germline): ENHRY, SYGVKD. This CDR3 region has 14 residues.

The J gene is TRBJ2-2, the V gene TRBV7-3; checking the TCRdb D call of TRBD2 is not possible without DNA. The germline V gene encodes CDR1 SGHTA and CDR2 FQGTGA. This CDR3 is built from 16 residues. CDR3 region: CASSFASGGQIGELFF.

The chain couples TRBV5-1 to TRBJ2-7. The germline gives CDR1 SGHRS, CDR2 YFSETQ. The CDR3 runs 12 residues. CDR3 residues: CASSPDVYEQYF.

V usage is TRBV6-5 and J usage is TRBJ2-5; with no DNA, the TCRdb D assignment of TRBD2 cannot be verified. CDR3 size: 15 residues. Germline CDR1 MNHEY, CDR2 SVGAGI. The CDR3 loop is CASWRGSGRLETQYF.

The chain links TRBV20-1 to TRBJ2-5. The CDR3 consists of 15 residues. Germline-derived CDR1 and CDR2 are DFQATT and SNEGSKA (reference sequence). The CDR3 loop reads CSASRPLANRETQYF.

This chain links TRBV7-2 with TRBJ2-7. Germline CDR1 is SGHTA and CDR2 is FQGNSA. The CDR3 extends over 15 amino acids. CDR3 sequence reads: CASSLDGVGVSEQYF.

The chain carries TRBV20-1 and TRBJ2-5; the TCRdb D gene call, TRBD1, has no DNA to confirm it. The CDR3 is 15 amino acids. The germline V gene encodes CDR1 DFQATT and CDR2 SNEGSKA (reference sequence). The CDR3 region is CSARGLRQGQETQYF.

The J gene is TRBJ1-1, the V gene TRBV5-6. Germline CDR1 reads SGHDT; CDR2 reads YYEEEE. CDR3 length equals 14 residues. CDR3 sequence reads: CASSHSQEGSEAFF.

This sequence joins TRBV20-1 and TRBJ2-1; TCRdb indicates TRBD2, and absent DNA this call remains unverified. Germline V gene lookup returns CDR1 DFQATT and CDR2 SNEGSKA (reference sequence). The CDR3 consists of 17 residues. The CDR3 reads CSARDPTSGGVEVEQFF.

The chain has TRBV4-3 and TRBJ2-1; the TRBD2 assignment by TCRdb is unverifiable without DNA. Germline CDR1 is LGHNA and CDR2 is YSLEER. There are 15 residues in the CDR3. The CDR3 region is CASSQDRTSYNEQFF.

The J gene is TRBJ2-7, the V gene TRBV27; the TRBD2 assignment by TCRdb is unverifiable without DNA. This CDR3 region has 16 residues. CDR1 and CDR2 from the germline V gene are MNHEY and SMNVEV (reference sequence). Here the CDR3 reads CASSLSGQGPSYEQYF.

V and J are TRBV2 and TRBJ2-1; the TCRdb D gene call, TRBD1, has no DNA to confirm it. Germline V CDR1 and CDR2: SNHLY, FYNNEI. The CDR3 length is 11 residues. The CDR3 loop is CASGQGNEQFF.

V and J are TRBV3-1 and TRBJ2-1; as DNA is missing, the TRBD1 call by TCRdb cannot be tested. The CDR3 runs to 16 residues. From germline, CDR1 is LGHDT and CDR2 YNNKEL (reference sequence). CDR3 sequence reads: CASSHTGGTFYNEQFF.

The rearrangement links TRBV20-1 to TRBJ2-1; TCRdb's D gene call, TRBD1, goes unchecked for lack of DNA. Germline V lookup: CDR1 DFQATT, CDR2 SNEGSKA (reference sequence). CDR3 size: 13 residues. The CDR3 sequence: CSAIGGVYNEQFF.

The chain recombines TRBV29-1 with TRBJ2-5; TCRdb picks TRBD2, but there is no DNA to check that call. This CDR3 is built from 12 residues. Per germline, CDR1 SQVTM and CDR2 ANQGSEA. CDR3 protein: CSAPGGQETQYF.

The chain couples TRBV5-1 to TRBJ2-7; no DNA is available, so the TRBD2 call from TCRdb remains unchecked. The V gene's germline CDR1 is SGHRS and CDR2 YFSETQ. CDR3 length: 16 residues. This chain's CDR3 is CASSLEWREGQYEQYF.

V and J are TRBV29-1 and TRBJ2-2; TCRdb selects TRBD2, and the lack of DNA leaves this call unchecked. The length of the CDR3 is 14 residues. Germline V gene sequence: CDR1 SQVTM, CDR2 ANQGSEA. The CDR3 here is CSVRAETDTGELFF.

The CDR3 reads CASSRSDRGLWKETQYF. The chain is built from TRBV18 and TRBJ2-5; TCRdb designates TRBD1, a call that cannot be tested without DNA. The CDR3 spans 17 residues. CDR1 KGHSH and CDR2 LQKENI come from the germline V gene.

The J gene is TRBJ2-1, the V gene TRBV12-5. Germline V gene sequence: CDR1 LGHNT, CDR2 FRNRAP. The CDR3 totals 14 residues. The CDR3 is CASGLSEVRNEQFF.

J is TRBJ2-1 and V is TRBV29-1; TCRdb names TRBD2, which stays unverified in the absence of DNA. Germline V lookup: CDR1 SQVTM, CDR2 ANQGSEA. The CDR3 contains 12 residues. CDR3 protein: CSVVAGGSEQFF.